This TCR beta chain stems from a study of T cell responses to AZD1222 COVID-19 vaccine. Between the trimmed V and J ends, which lost 0 bases and 3 bases, there was a span of 6 bases. The germline V gene encodes CDR1 LNHNV and CDR2 YYDKDF (reference sequence). The CDR3 has 13 residues. TCRdb keeps only in-frame clones here, not all; method: immunoSEQ multiplex PCR. The sample has 160,000 or so clones; almost 90% are singletons. The rearrangement joins TRBV15 to TRBJ2-7; D is uncertain. The sample in question was peripheral blood, obtained on day 0 of AZD1222 vaccination. The sequence came from an adult in good health. The CDR3 reads CATSRDRSYEQYF. In DNA, the CDR3 is TGTGCCACCAGCAGAGATCGCAGCTACGAGCAGTACTTC.